A selection of T cell receptor beta chains follows, all from one sample in a study of OX40 agonist ivuxolimab in advanced cancers. Using immunoSEQ multiplex PCR, the repertoire was profiled, and TCRdb retains in-frame clones only, with some absent. The sample consists of roughly 77,000 clones, around nine tenths of them appearing once. Source: CD4+ or CD8+ T cells sorted from blood, taken in a trial of the OX40 agonist ivuxolimab. The source of these receptors is an adult with an advanced solid tumor such as melanoma, head and neck, liver or kidney cancer. Both conserved end residues are part of each CDR3. A D gene is named only where the DNA matches it firmly. Clone size is given for some rows only: seen once, a few or many times, or a class if the clone is expanded.

TRBJ2-7 TRBV27 once TRBD2 CAASTSGIGEQYF TGTGCAGCCTCAACTAGCGGGATCGGAGAGCAGTACTTC
TRBJ2-6 TRBV6-5 - - CASRLSSGANVLTF TGTGCCAGCAGGTTAAGCTCTGGGGCCAACGTCCTGACTTTC
TRBJ1-1 TRBV5-1 - - CASSKLGPGVSNTEAFF TGCGCCAGCAGCAAACTAGGTCCAGGGGTCTCGAACACTGAAGCTTTCTTT
TRBJ1-2 TRBV5-8 - - CASSLEARVAYGYTF TGTGCCAGCAGCTTGGAGGCCAGGGTCGCCTATGGCTACACCTTC
TRBJ2-7 TRBV5-6 - - CASSVADEQYF TGTGCCAGCAGCGTAGCAGACGAGCAGTACTTC
TRBJ2-3 TRBV7-3 - TRBD2 CASSASGRPTDTQYF TGTGCCAGCAGCGCAAGCGGGAGACCCACAGATACGCAGTATTTT
TRBJ2-5 TRBV9 - TRBD2 CASSVAGGPGETQYF TGTGCCAGCAGCGTGGCGGGAGGGCCGGGAGAGACCCAGTACTTC
TRBJ1-4 TRBV6-1 - - CASSVPGGGNEKLFF TGTGCCAGCAGTGTCCCAGGCGGAGGAAATGAAAAACTGTTTTTT
TRBJ2-2 TRBV30 - - CAWSVRRAGELFF TGTGCCTGGAGTGTCAGGCGAGCCGGGGAGCTGTTTTTT
TRBJ1-1 TRBV6-5 - TRBD1 CASRGPTGYITEAFF TGTGCCAGCAGAGGCCCGACAGGGTATATCACTGAAGCTTTCTTT
TRBJ2-1 TRBV7-9 - TRBD2 CASSPSGRLYNEQFF TGTGCCAGCAGCCCCAGCGGGAGGCTCTACAATGAGCAGTTCTTC
TRBJ2-5 TRBV15 - - CATSRSTGETQYF TGTGCCACCAGCAGATCTACAGGAGAGACCCAGTACTTC
TRBJ2-3 TRBV4-1 - - CASSQVQLVGADTQYF TGCGCCAGCAGCCAAGTTCAGTTAGTCGGCGCAGATACGCAGTATTTT
TRBJ1-1 TRBV6-5 few TRBD1 CASMRVQGAEAFF TGTGCCAGCATGCGTGTACAGGGGGCTGAAGCTTTCTTT
TRBJ2-1 TRBV30 - TRBD2 CAWSVRGLFPYNEQFF TGTGCCTGGAGTGTAAGGGGACTATTTCCCTACAATGAGCAGTTCTTC
TRBJ2-1 TRBV27 - TRBD2 CASSSLAGESTMKQFF TGTGCCAGCAGTTCCTTAGCGGGAGAATCAACAATGAAGCAGTTCTTC
TRBJ1-3 TRBV5-4 - - CASSSDVSRANTIYF TGTGCCAGCAGCTCGGACGTTTCACGAGCGAACACCATATATTTT
TRBJ2-3 TRBV5-1 once - CASSPVEHSTDTQYF TGCGCCAGCAGCCCTGTAGAGCATAGCACAGATACGCAGTATTTT
TRBJ2-2 TRBV7-9 - - CASSLAGGANTGELFF TGTGCCAGCAGCTTAGCGGGGGGCGCGAACACCGGGGAGCTGTTTTTT
TRBJ2-5 TRBV6-6 - TRBD1 CASSRDRGQETQYF TGTGCCAGCAGTAGAGACAGGGGGCAAGAGACCCAGTACTTC
TRBJ2-1 TRBV18 once - CASSPPWGDYNEQFF TGTGCCAGCTCACCACCGTGGGGGGACTACAATGAGCAGTTCTTC
TRBJ1-4 TRBV19 - TRBD1 CASSSRDRGLWTNEKLFF TGTGCCAGTAGTAGCCGGGACAGGGGTCTTTGGACTAATGAAAAACTGTTTTTT
TRBJ2-2 TRBV27 - TRBD1 CASRKAGTGFTGELFF TGTGCCAGCAGGAAAGCCGGGACAGGGTTTACCGGGGAGCTGTTTTTT
TRBJ1-2 TRBV5-1 - - CASSLADHYGYTF TGCGCCAGCAGCCTCGCGGACCACTATGGCTACACCTTC
TRBJ1-5 TRBV5-8 - - CASSADSSNQPQHF TGTGCCAGCAGCGCCGACAGTAGCAATCAGCCCCAGCATTTT
TRBJ2-7 TRBV21-1 - - CAIKEGTGTSYEQYF TGTGCCATCAAAGAGGGGACAGGGACCTCCTACGAGCAGTACTTC
TRBJ2-3 TRBV6-5 - - CASSYSSLPGTDTQYF TGTGCCAGCAGTTACTCGAGCCTCCCGGGCACAGATACGCAGTATTTT
TRBJ1-2 TRBV2 once TRBD1 CASSSGTGGLWGYTF TGTGCCAGCAGTTCCGGGACAGGGGGGCTTTGGGGCTACACCTTC
TRBJ2-7 TRBV5-1 - TRBD1 CASSLDPGTGDEQYF TGCGCCAGCAGTTTAGATCCCGGGACAGGGGACGAGCAGTACTTC
TRBJ1-3 TRBV7-8 once - CASSLFGGVEGNTIYF TGTGCCAGCAGCTTATTCGGGGGAGTAGAGGGAAACACCATATATTTT
TRBJ2-5 TRBV30 - - CAWSEGAQETQYF TGTGCCTGGAGTGAAGGGGCCCAAGAGACCCAGTACTTC
TRBJ2-5 TRBV9 - - CASSVAGSETQYF TGTGCCAGCAGCGTAGCGGGGAGCGAGACCCAGTACTTC
TRBJ1-1 TRBV19 - TRBD1 CASSRQGATNTEAFF TGTGCCAGTAGCAGACAGGGGGCGACGAACACTGAAGCTTTCTTT
TRBJ2-3 TRBV12-5 - - CASGSGAADTQYF TGTGCTAGTGGTTCCGGGGCTGCAGATACGCAGTATTTT
TRBJ2-7 TRBV6-1 - - CASSEGGGQIRAEQYF TGTGCCAGCAGTGAAGGGGGCGGACAGATCCGGGCCGAGCAGTACTTC
TRBJ2-7 TRBV20-1 - TRBD1 CSARTGYEQYF TGCAGTGCCCGGACAGGATACGAGCAGTACTTC
TRBJ2-2 TRBV30 medium-sized TRBD1 CAWRKQGIGELFF TGTGCCTGGAGAAAACAGGGGATCGGGGAGCTGTTTTTT
TRBJ1-2 TRBV19 once TRBD1 CASNVQDRGRGYTF TGTGCCAGTAACGTCCAAGACAGGGGGCGAGGCTACACCTTC
TRBJ2-5 TRBV18 - - CASSPKALLETQYF TGTGCCAGCTCCCCGAAAGCCCTTTTAGAGACCCAGTACTTC
TRBJ2-3 TRBV6-1 - - CASSQPLQGADTQYF TGTGCCAGCAGTCAACCCTTACAGGGTGCAGATACGCAGTATTTT
TRBJ2-1 TRBV23-1 - - CASSHSQIVDAFRYNEQFF TGCGCCAGCAGTCATTCCCAAATCGTGGACGCCTTCAGGTACAATGAGCAGTTCTTC
TRBJ2-5 TRBV5-6 - - CASSLTSQETQYF TGTGCCAGCAGCTTGACTAGCCAAGAGACCCAGTACTTC